Sequencing of this T cell receptor (beta chain) was carried out in a study of human T cells and chemical hapten exposure. Sample time point: patch test 1, 2 weeks after DPC sensitization. Treatment noted: therapeutic diphenylcyclopropenone sensitization with weekly scalp DPC. This clonotype was observed a handful of times. Germline CDR1 reads LNHDA; CDR2 reads SQIVND (reference sequence). This CDR3 spans 15 amino acids. V shed 3 bases and J 6 bases; nucleotides not matched to a gene: 10. TCRdb processed the RACE reads anew with MiXCR; each CDR3 protein has one entry. The data show 120,000 or so distinct CDR3 sequences, roughly 15% seen once.

This sequence originates from a man younger than 30 with alopecia areata. Some clones in this sample may be carry-over from other donors' samples. The J gene is TRBJ1-2, the V gene TRBV19; 7 bases align to TRBD1. The sequenced sample was whole blood, obtained in connection with sensitization to the hapten diphenylcyclopropenone (DPC). The CDR3 sequence: CASSMYRGVADGYTF. Here the CDR3 DNA reads TGTGCCAGTAGTATGTACAGGGGAGTGGCTGATGGCTACACCTTC.